A selection of T cell receptor beta chains follows, all from one sample in a study of T cells after yellow fever vaccination. TCRdb itself ran the 5' RACE reads through MiXCR, one entry per CDR3 protein. The repertoire holds 300,000 to 350,000 distinct CDR3 sequences, with almost 4% as singletons. The source was PBMCs, collected 5 days after the yellow fever booster vaccination. Receptor source: a man aged 18-30 years who received the YFV17D yellow fever vaccine. The CDR3 runs from the conserved cysteine through the conserved F or W. A D gene is named only where the DNA matches it firmly. A row's size may be missing; if present it is once, few, many or a size class.

>TRBV19|-|few|TRBJ1-2
CASRQAYGYTF
TGTGCCAGTAGGCAAGCCTATGGCTACACCTTC
>TRBV20-1|-|many|TRBJ2-2
CSARDDGRNTGELFF
TGCAGTGCTAGAGATGACGGGAGAAACACCGGGGAGCTGTTTTTT
>TRBV10-3|-|few|TRBJ2-3
CAISEVGGDTQYF
TGTGCCATCAGTGAGGTCGGAGGGGATACGCAGTATTTT
>TRBV6-5|-|few|TRBJ1-4
CASSYRGWENEKLFF
TGTGCCAGCAGTTACAGGGGGTGGGAAAATGAAAAACTGTTTTTT
>TRBV19|TRBD1|few|TRBJ2-1
CASSLPGQGPFNEQFF
TGTGCCAGTAGTCTACCGGGACAGGGCCCGTTCAATGAGCAGTTCTTC
>TRBV7-9|-|many|TRBJ1-2
CASSSNEWQGYLLYTF
TGTGCCAGCAGCTCAAATGAATGGCAGGGTTACTTGCTCTACACCTTC
>TRBV4-3|-|many|TRBJ1-2
CASSPDLGTWDGYTF
TGCGCCAGCAGCCCGGACCTTGGGACATGGGATGGCTACACCTTC
>TRBV7-2|-|many|TRBJ1-3
CASRRGGRSGNTIYF
TGTGCCAGCAGGCGGGGAGGACGGTCTGGAAACACCATATATTTT
>TRBV20-1|-|few|TRBJ1-5
CSAIGGGAGSQPQHF
TGCAGTGCGATCGGGGGTGGGGCAGGGAGTCAGCCCCAGCATTTT
>TRBV7-2|-|-|TRBJ2-7
CASSYQDGSYEQYF
TGTGCCAGCAGCTACCAGGACGGCTCCTACGAGCAGTACTTC
>TRBV7-2|TRBD2|few|TRBJ2-5
CASSIAGPGETQYF
TGTGCCAGCAGCATAGCGGGGCCCGGAGAGACCCAGTACTTC
>TRBV5-1|-|many|TRBJ1-2
CASSLDPAGAGRYTF
TGCGCCAGCAGCTTGGACCCCGCGGGGGCTGGGCGCTACACCTTC
>TRBV7-2|-|-|TRBJ1-1
CASSSEGGRLNTEAFF
TGTGCCAGCAGCTCCGAAGGGGGACGGCTGAACACTGAAGCTTTCTTT